These 15 T cell receptor beta chains originate from one sample sequenced in a study of cytomegalovirus exposure and HLA in healthy donors. The table came from immunoSEQ multiplex PCR; TCRdb's copy has only in-frame clones and leaves some out. Among about 98,000 clones listed, 87% were seen once. The sequenced material came from PBMCs. All receptors come from a woman aged 30 to 39 in good health and CMV-seronegative.

The V gene is TRBV27, the J gene TRBJ2-2; TRBD1 matches 12 bases. Germline V gene data show CDR1 as MNHEY and CDR2 as SMNVEV (reference sequence). This CDR3 has 15 residues. The trim removed 8 bases at V and 7 bases at J, leaving 8 bases unmatched. The CDR3 sequence is CASARDRGRGGELFF. CDR3 sequence (DNA): TGTGCCAGCGCCAGGGACAGGGGGCGCGGCGGGGAGCTGTTTTTT.

J is TRBJ2-7 and V is TRBV28; D gene ambiguous. In germline, CDR1 is MDHEN, CDR2 SYDVKM. The CDR3 consists of 12 residues. V was shortened by 3 bases and J by 2 bases, with 5 bases between the two germline ends. The CDR3 here is CASSFLAYEQYF. The CDR3 nucleotides are TGTGCCAGCAGTTTTCTAGCCTACGAGCAGTACTTC.

The rearrangement uses TRBV6-1 and TRBJ1-1, with D perhaps TRBD1 (6 bases). The CDR3 consists of 17 residues. Trimming took 0 bases from V and 1 from J, leaving 15 bases between them. Germline CDR1 reads MNHNS; CDR2 reads SASEGT. CDR3 DNA: TGTGCCAGCAGTGAAGCGGCTGAGGGGGTGTGGAACACTGAAGCTTTCTTT. This translates into CASSEAAEGVWNTEAFF.

V is TRBV28 and J is TRBJ2-1; tentatively, D is TRBD2 (6 bases). The CDR3 runs to 17 residues. V was cut by 6 bases and J by 0 bases, with 18 bases left in between. Germline loops: CDR1 MDHEN, CDR2 SYDVKM. As DNA, the CDR3 is TGTGCCAGCAGACTAGACTGGGGCGGGGTCTCCTACAATGAGCAGTTCTTC. This sequence encodes CASRLDWGGVSYNEQFF.

A single count supports this clone. This sequence joins TRBV19 and TRBJ2-7; D uncertain. V gave up 4 bases and J gave up 8 bases, with 21 bases separating them. CDR1 is LNHDA, CDR2 SQIVND, per germline (reference sequence). The CDR3 is 15 residues long. The CDR3 sequence is CASSNQGVHSAQQYF. The CDR3 coding sequence is TGTGCCAGTAGTAACCAAGGAGTTCATTCCGCGCAGCAGTACTTC.

The rearrangement links TRBV6-5 to TRBJ1-2, with TRBD1 matching over 9 bases. The CDR3 has 14 amino acids. In germline, CDR1 is MNHEY, CDR2 SVGAGI. V lost 5 bases and J lost 3; bases outside the gene matches: 4. CDR3 in amino acids: CASSLRDRDYGYTF. In nucleotides, the CDR3 is TGTGCCAGCAGTCTCCGGGACAGGGACTATGGCTACACCTTC.

This clone showed up just once. The rearrangement joins TRBV29-1 to TRBJ2-7; perhaps TRBD2 as D (5 bases). There are 15 residues in the CDR3. Germline V lookup: CDR1 SQVTM, CDR2 ANQGSEA. The ends were cut back, 0 bases at V and 2 bases at J, with 14 bases in the middle. The CDR3, as DNA: TGCAGCGTTGAAGACTTGCGGGCGCAAACCTACGAGCAGTACTTC. Its protein product is CSVEDLRAQTYEQYF.

DNA of the CDR3: TGTGCCAGCAGTTATAGCGGGGGGGGCTACGAGCAGTACTTC. This codes for CASSYSGGGYEQYF. The chain combines TRBV2 with TRBJ2-7, with 11 bases matching TRBD2. The CDR3 sequence is 14 residues long. The V gene end was trimmed by 5 bases and the J gene end by 3 bases; junction bases not matched to a gene: 3. Germline CDR1 SNHLY, CDR2 FYNNEI.

The CDR3 nucleotides are TGTGCCAGCAGCCTAGGGGCGATAGATTCACCCCTCCACTTT. It specifies CASSLGAIDSPLHF. The rearrangement uses TRBV7-8 and TRBJ1-6; a possible D gene is TRBD1 (5 bases). Germline V CDR1 and CDR2: SGHVS, FQNEAQ. The CDR3 has 14 residues. The V end lost 5 bases, the J end lost 8 bases, and 13 bases lay between the germline ends.

The chain recombines TRBV18 with TRBJ2-3; 10 bases align to TRBD2. The CDR3 loop spans 15 amino acids. Trimming took 5 bases from V and 2 from J; bases not matched to a gene: 4. Germline loops: CDR1 KGHSH, CDR2 LQKENI. CDR3 sequence: CASSSTSGDTDTQYF. For the CDR3, the DNA is TGTGCCAGCTCATCTACTAGCGGGGACACAGATACGCAGTATTTT. The full variable domain, rest sourced from reference TRBV18 and TRBJ2-3, is NAGVMQNPRHLVRRRGQEARLRCSPMKGHSHVYWYRQLPEEGLKFMVYLQKENIIDESGMPKERFSAEFPKEGPSILRIQQVVRGDSAAYFCASSSTSGDTDTQYFGPGTRLTVL.

This chain joins TRBV27 and TRBJ2-7; 8 bases fit TRBD1. The V segment lost 6 bases and the J segment 0 bases; nucleotides outside the gene matches: 7. From germline, CDR1 is MNHEY and CDR2 SMNVEV (reference sequence). This CDR3 has 15 amino acids. The CDR3 here is CASSSRQGFSYEQYF. The CDR3 DNA reads TGTGCCAGCAGCTCCAGACAGGGGTTCTCCTACGAGCAGTACTTC.

This chain connects TRBV7-8 to TRBJ2-5; 12 nucleotides match TRBD2. The junction had 7 bases not matched to a gene; V was cut back by 3 bases and J by 5 bases. Germline V CDR1 and CDR2: SGHVS, FQNEAQ. The CDR3 covers 16 residues. The CDR3 coding sequence is TGTGCCAGCAGCTTTCTAGCGGGAGGGCCAGGGGAGACCCAGTACTTC. It codes for CASSFLAGGPGETQYF.

J is TRBJ2-1 and V is TRBV13; TRBD1 matches 7 bases. Germline CDR1 reads PRHDT; CDR2 reads FYEKMQ (reference sequence). Trimming removed 5 bases from V and 7 bases from J; junction bases left unmatched: 8. The CDR3 has 14 residues. The CDR3 loop reads CASSIDRVANEQFF. The CDR3, as DNA: TGTGCCAGCAGCATAGACAGGGTGGCGAATGAGCAGTTCTTC.

The gene calls are TRBV12-5 and TRBJ2-1; 7 nucleotides align to TRBD2. CDR3 size: 15 residues. Trimming removed 1 base from V and 4 bases from J; junction bases left unmatched: 4. The germline CDR1 and CDR2 sequences are LGHNT and FRNRAP. The CDR3, as DNA: TGTGCTAGTGGTTTGGGGGACTATATATACAATGAGCAGTTCTTC. Residues: CASGLGDYIYNEQFF.

The genes are TRBV29-1 and TRBJ2-7, with D perhaps TRBD2 (6 bases). The CDR3 spans 12 residues. The ends were cut back, 4 bases at V and 5 bases at J, with 12 bases in the middle. Germline V CDR1 and CDR2: SQVTM, ANQGSEA. The CDR3 reads CSVVQGGNEQYF. As DNA, the CDR3 is TGCAGCGTTGTCCAGGGAGGAAACGAGCAGTACTTC.